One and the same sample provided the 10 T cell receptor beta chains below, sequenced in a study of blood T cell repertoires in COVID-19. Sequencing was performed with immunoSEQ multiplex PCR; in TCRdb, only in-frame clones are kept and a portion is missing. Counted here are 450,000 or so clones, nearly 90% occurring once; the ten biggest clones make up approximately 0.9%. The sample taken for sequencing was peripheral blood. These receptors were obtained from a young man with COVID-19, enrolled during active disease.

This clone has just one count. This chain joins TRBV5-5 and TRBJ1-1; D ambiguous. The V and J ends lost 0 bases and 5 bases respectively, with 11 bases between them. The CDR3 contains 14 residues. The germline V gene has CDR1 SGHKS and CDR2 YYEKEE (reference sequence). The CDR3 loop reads CASSLGLWETEAFF. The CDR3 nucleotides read TGTGCCAGCAGCTTGGGCTTATGGGAGACTGAAGCTTTCTTT.

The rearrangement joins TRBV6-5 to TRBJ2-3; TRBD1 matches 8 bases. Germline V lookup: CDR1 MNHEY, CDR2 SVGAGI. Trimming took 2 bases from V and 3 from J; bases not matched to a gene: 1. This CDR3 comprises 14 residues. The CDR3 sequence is CASSYQGATDTQYF. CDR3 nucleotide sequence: TGTGCCAGCAGTTACCAGGGGGCGACAGATACGCAGTATTTT.

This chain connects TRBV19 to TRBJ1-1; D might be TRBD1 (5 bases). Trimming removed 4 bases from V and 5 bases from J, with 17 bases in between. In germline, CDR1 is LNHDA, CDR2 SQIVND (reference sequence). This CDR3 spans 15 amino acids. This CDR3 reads CASSTPGGSRTEAFF. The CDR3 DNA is TGTGCCAGTAGTACCCCTGGGGGGAGCAGAACTGAAGCTTTCTTT.

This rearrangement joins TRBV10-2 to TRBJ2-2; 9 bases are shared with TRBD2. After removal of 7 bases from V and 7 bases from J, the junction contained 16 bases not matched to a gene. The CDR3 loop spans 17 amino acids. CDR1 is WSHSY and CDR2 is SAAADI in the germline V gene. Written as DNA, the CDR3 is TGCGCCAGCATAGCGATGGGTTTTAGCGGGAGTGGCGGGGAGCTGTTTTTT. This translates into CASIAMGFSGSGGELFF.

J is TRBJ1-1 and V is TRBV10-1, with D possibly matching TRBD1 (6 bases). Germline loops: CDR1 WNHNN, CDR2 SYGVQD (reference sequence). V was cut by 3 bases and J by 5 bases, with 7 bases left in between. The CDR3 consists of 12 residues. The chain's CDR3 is CASSETGTEAFF. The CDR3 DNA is TGCGCCAGCAGTGAAACAGGGACTGAAGCTTTCTTT.

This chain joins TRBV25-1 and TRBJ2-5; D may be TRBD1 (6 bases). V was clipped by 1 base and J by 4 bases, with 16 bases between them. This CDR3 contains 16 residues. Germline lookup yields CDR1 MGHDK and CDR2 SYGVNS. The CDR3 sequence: CASSESAQGWVETQYF. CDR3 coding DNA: TGTGCCAGCAGTGAATCGGCGCAGGGGTGGGTAGAGACCCAGTACTTC.

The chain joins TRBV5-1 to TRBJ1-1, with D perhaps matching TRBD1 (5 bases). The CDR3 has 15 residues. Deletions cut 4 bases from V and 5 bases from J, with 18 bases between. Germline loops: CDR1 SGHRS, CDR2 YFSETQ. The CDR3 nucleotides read TGCGCCAGCAGCCCCCCTGGGGCCGGGGGGACTGAAGCTTTCTTT. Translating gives CASSPPGAGGTEAFF. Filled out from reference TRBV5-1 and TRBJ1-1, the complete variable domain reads KAGVTQTPRYLIKTRGQQVTLSCSPISGHRSVSWYQQTPGQGLQFLFEYFSETQRNKGNFPGRFSGRQFSNSRSEMNVSTLELGDSALYLCASSPPGAGGTEAFFGQGTRLTVV.

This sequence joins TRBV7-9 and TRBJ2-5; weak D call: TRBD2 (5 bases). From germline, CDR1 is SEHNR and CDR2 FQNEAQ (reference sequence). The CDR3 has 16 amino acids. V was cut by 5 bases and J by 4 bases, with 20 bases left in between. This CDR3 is CASSTSRMDSAETQYF. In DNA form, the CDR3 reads TGTGCCAGCAGCACATCCCGCATGGACTCGGCAGAGACCCAGTACTTC.

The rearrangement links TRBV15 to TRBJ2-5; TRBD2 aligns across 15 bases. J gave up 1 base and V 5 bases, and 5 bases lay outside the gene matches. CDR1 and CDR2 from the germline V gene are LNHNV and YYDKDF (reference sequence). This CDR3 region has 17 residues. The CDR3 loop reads CATSGGLAGGSQETQYF. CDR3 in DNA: TGTGCCACCAGCGGGGGACTAGCGGGGGGAAGCCAAGAGACCCAGTACTTC.

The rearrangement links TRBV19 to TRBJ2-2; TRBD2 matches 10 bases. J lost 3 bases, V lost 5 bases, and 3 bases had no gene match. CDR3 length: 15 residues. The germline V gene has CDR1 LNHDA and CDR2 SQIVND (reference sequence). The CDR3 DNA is TGTGCCAGTAGTTCACTAGCGGGATACACCGGGGAGCTGTTTTTT. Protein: CASSSLAGYTGELFF.